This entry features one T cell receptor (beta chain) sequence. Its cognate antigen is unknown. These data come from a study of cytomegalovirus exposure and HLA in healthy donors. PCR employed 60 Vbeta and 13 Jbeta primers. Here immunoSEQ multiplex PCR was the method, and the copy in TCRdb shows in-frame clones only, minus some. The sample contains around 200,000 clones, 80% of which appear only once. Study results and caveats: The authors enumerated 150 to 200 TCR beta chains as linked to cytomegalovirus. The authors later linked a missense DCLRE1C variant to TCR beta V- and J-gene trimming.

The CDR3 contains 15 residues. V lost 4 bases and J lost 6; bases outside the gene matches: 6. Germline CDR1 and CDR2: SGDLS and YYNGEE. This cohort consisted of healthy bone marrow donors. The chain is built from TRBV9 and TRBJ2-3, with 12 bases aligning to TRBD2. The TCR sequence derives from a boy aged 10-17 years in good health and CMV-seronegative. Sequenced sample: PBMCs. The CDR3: CASSLRLAGVDTQYF. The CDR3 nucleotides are TGTGCCAGCAGCCTACGACTAGCGGGGGTGGATACGCAGTATTTT.